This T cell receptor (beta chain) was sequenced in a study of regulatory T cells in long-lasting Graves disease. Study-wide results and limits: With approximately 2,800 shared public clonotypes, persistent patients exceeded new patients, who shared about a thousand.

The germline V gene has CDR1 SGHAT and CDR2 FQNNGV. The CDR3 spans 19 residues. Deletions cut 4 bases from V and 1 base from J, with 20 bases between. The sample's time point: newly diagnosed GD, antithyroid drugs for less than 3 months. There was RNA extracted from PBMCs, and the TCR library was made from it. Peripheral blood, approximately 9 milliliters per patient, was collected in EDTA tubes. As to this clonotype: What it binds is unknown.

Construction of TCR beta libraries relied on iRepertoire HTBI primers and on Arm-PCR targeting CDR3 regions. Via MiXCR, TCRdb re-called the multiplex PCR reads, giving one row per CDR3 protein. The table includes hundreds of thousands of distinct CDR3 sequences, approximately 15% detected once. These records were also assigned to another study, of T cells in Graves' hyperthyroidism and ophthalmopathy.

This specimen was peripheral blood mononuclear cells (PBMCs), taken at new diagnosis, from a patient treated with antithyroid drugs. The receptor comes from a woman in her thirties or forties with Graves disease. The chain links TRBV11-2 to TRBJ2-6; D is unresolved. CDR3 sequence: CASSSRRKTHSSGANVLTF. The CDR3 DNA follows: TGTGCCAGCAGCTCCCGCAGGAAAACCCACTCATCTGGGGCCAACGTCCTGACTTTC.